Listed here are 13 T cell receptor beta chains from one sample, sequenced in a study of blood T cell repertoires in COVID-19. This table comes from immunoSEQ multiplex PCR, and its TCRdb copy is limited to in-frame clones, with some not included. Of around 200,000 clones listed, 90% are singletons. The specimen sequenced was peripheral blood. Receptor source: a man over 45 with acute or convalescent COVID-19.

This clone was observed a single time. This chain's CDR3 is CASSRTSYNEQFF. CDR3 sequence (DNA): TGTGCCAGCAGTAGGACTTCCTACAATGAGCAGTTCTTC. V is TRBV6-4 and J is TRBJ2-1; tentative D call: TRBD2 (5 bases). This CDR3 is 13 amino acids long. Germline CDR1 and CDR2: MRHNA and SNTAGT. V was clipped by 5 bases and J by 1 base, with 6 bases between them.

The chain uses TRBV11-2 and TRBJ2-2, with D perhaps TRBD1 (5 bases). CDR3 length equals 14 residues. V dropped 1 base and J dropped 6 bases, with 9 bases sitting between them. Germline CDR1 reads SGHAT; CDR2 reads FQNNGV. The CDR3 DNA reads TGTGCCAGCAGCTTAGCCAGGGTGGCCGGGGAGCTGTTTTTT. Encoded protein: CASSLARVAGELFF.

The genes are TRBV6-5 and TRBJ1-2; D gene uncertain. The V gene's germline CDR1 is MNHEY and CDR2 SVGAGI. There are 14 residues in the CDR3. V lost 7 bases, J lost 0 bases, and 12 bases lay in between. In DNA, the CDR3 is TGTGCCAGCAAACCTCCGGAGGCTAACTATGGCTACACCTTC. It codes for CASKPPEANYGYTF.

The chain couples TRBV28 to TRBJ2-1; D call uncertain. CDR1 and CDR2 from the germline V gene are MDHEN and SYDVKM. CDR3 length equals 15 residues. With 2 bases removed from V and 4 bases from J, the gap between germline ends came to 12 bases. CDR3 in amino acids: CASSLVTKGYNEQFF. Here the CDR3 DNA reads TGTGCCAGCAGTTTAGTTACTAAAGGATACAATGAGCAGTTCTTC.

The chain couples TRBV25-1 to TRBJ1-3, with D possibly TRBD1 on 6 matching bases. Trimming stripped 5 bases from V and 4 bases from J, with 12 bases between. CDR1 is MGHDK, CDR2 SYGVNS, per germline. The CDR3 has 14 residues. CDR3 bases: TGTGCCAGCAGTCCGGCAGGGGCGGGAAACACCATATATTTT. Its protein is CASSPAGAGNTIYF.

The gene calls are TRBV11-2 and TRBJ1-1; D uncertain. The CDR3 loop spans 15 amino acids. Trimming took off 3 bases at V and 11 bases at J, with 22 bases between the two ends. CDR1 and CDR2 (germline): SGHAT, FQNNGV. CDR3 sequence (DNA): TGTGCCAGCAGCTTCTCGACGGGGTCATCAAGTCGGGCTTTCTTT. It codes for CASSFSTGSSSRAFF.

This clone was counted a few times. The rearrangement links TRBV30 to TRBJ1-2; 8 bases line up with TRBD1. The germline gives CDR1 GTSNPN, CDR2 SVGIG (reference sequence). The CDR3 totals 15 residues. V lost 4 bases and J lost 6; bases outside the gene matches: 13. CDR3 sequence (DNA): TGTGCCTGGATACGAACAGGGGGAAGTTTTAATGGCTACACCTTC. Protein: CAWIRTGGSFNGYTF.

The CDR3, as DNA: TGTGCCAGCAGCTCCGGGACCAGGGGTTCCTACGAGCAGTACGTC. Its translation is CASSSGTRGSYEQYV. The chain has TRBV6-6 and TRBJ2-7; tentatively, D is TRBD1 (6 bases). Trimming removed 6 bases at V and 1 base at J, with 16 bases between. CDR3 length equals 15 residues. Per the germline V gene, CDR1 is MNHNY and CDR2 is SVGAGI (reference sequence).

The rearrangement uses TRBV5-1 and TRBJ2-7; TRBD2 matches at 9 bases. From germline, CDR1 is SGHRS and CDR2 YFSETQ. This CDR3 has 15 residues. Trimming removed 4 bases from V and 4 bases from J; junction bases left unmatched: 9. In DNA, the CDR3 is TGCGCCAGCAGCCGGGCTAGCGGGGCATCATACGAGCAGTACGTC. It codes for CASSRASGASYEQYV.

V gene TRBV19 combines with J gene TRBJ1-4; TRBD1 might be the D (6 bases). The CDR3 consists of 15 residues. Germline V gives CDR1 LNHDA, CDR2 SQIVND (reference sequence). Trimming left V 4 bases short and J 2 bases short, with 11 bases between. DNA for the CDR3: TGTGCCAGTAGTAAAACAGGGTCGACTAATGAAAAACTGTTTTTT. It is translated as CASSKTGSTNEKLFF.

CDR3 DNA sequence: TGTGCCAGCAGCTTATTCCGGGGTGCGAACACCGGGGAGCTGTTTTTT. This codes for CASSLFRGANTGELFF. The gene calls are TRBV7-8 and TRBJ2-2, with D maybe TRBD2 (5 bases). Germline CDR1 is SGHVS and CDR2 is FQNEAQ. Trimming removed 2 bases from V and 0 bases from J, with 10 bases in between. CDR3 length: 16 amino acids.

The rearrangement links TRBV28 to TRBJ1-3; D may be TRBD1 (6 bases). Germline CDR1 and CDR2: MDHEN and SYDVKM. CDR3 length: 14 residues. The V end was cut by 7 bases, the J end by 8 bases, with 18 bases between. The CDR3 loop is CASIQGGEGDTIYF. The CDR3 region has the DNA TGTGCCAGCATCCAAGGGGGGGAAGGGGACACCATATATTTT.

The chain couples TRBV10-3 to TRBJ2-5; maybe TRBD2 (7 bases). This CDR3 is built from 15 residues. Trimming stripped 0 bases from V and 5 bases from J, with 13 bases between. Germline V gene data show CDR1 as ENHRY and CDR2 as SYGVKD. CDR3 loop: CAISESYGGRETQYF. CDR3 in DNA: TGTGCCATCAGTGAGTCGTACGGGGGGCGGGAGACCCAGTACTTC.